Below, one TCR beta chain is given with its context. These data come from a study of beta chain features in type 1 diabetes. Based on CD45RO/CCR7/CD25/CD127/CD95/CD27, CD4+ regulatory, stem cell-like memory, naive and central memory cells were sorted. This CDR3 has 17 residues. Unmatched junction bases numbered 10, after V lost 4 bases and J lost 3 bases. Germline V gene lookup returns CDR1 SQVTM and CDR2 ANQGSEA. Reverse transcribing all isolated RNA meant expressed TCRB transcripts were sequenced. Measured with immunoSEQ multiplex PCR; TCRdb has only the in-frame clones, and not every one. The sample lists 450,000 to 600,000 clones, 30% occurring once.

The rearrangement uses TRBV29-1 and TRBJ2-4; 12 bases align to TRBD2. This sequence originates from a young man in good health. Sample: naive CD4+ T cells from blood. CDR3: CSVVASGRDWGKNIQYF. The CDR3 DNA reads TGCAGCGTTGTGGCTAGCGGGAGGGATTGGGGCAAAAACATTCAGTACTTC.